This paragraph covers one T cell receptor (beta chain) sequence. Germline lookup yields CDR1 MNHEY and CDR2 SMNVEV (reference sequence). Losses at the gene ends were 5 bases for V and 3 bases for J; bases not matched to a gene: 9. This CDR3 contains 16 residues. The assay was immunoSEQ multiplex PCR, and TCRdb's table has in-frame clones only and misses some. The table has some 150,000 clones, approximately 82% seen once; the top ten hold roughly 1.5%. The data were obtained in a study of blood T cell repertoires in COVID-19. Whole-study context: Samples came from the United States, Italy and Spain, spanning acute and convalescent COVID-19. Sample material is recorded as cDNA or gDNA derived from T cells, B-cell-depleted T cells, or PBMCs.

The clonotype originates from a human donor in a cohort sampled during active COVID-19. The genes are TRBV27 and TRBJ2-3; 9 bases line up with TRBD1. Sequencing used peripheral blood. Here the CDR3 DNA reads TGTGCCAGCAGTACCTTTGAACAGGGGGCGACAGATACGCAGTATTTT. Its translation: CASSTFEQGATDTQYF.